Below are 5 T cell receptor beta chains sequenced from a single sample in a study of cytomegalovirus exposure and HLA in healthy donors. A multiplex PCR was run with 60 Vbeta primers and 13 Jbeta primers. The assay was immunoSEQ multiplex PCR, and TCRdb's table has in-frame clones only and misses some. The sample holds roughly 150,000 clones, approximately 70% seen once. The specimen sequenced was PBMCs. These receptors were taken from a woman aged 18-30 years in good health and CMV-seropositive.

The chain carries TRBV9 and TRBJ2-1; 9 nucleotides agree with TRBD2. Trimming cost V 3 bases and J 3 bases; bases outside gene matches: 10. The CDR3 has 17 amino acids. Germline lookup yields CDR1 SGDLS and CDR2 YYNGEE. The CDR3 loop reads CASSGRGGASGYNEQFF. CDR3 DNA: TGTGCCAGCAGCGGCCGCGGGGGGGCCTCGGGCTACAATGAGCAGTTCTTC.

This clone has only one observation. One end of the junction is discordant with germline, which a read error may explain. The J gene is TRBJ1-1, the V gene TRBV7-9, with a weak D call TRBD1 (6 bases). The CDR3 has 15 amino acids. From germline, CDR1 is SEHNR and CDR2 FQNEAQ (reference sequence). CDR3 in DNA: TGTTCCAGCAGCCTAGTAGGCCAAGGAACAGGGAGAGCTTTCTTT. This sequence encodes CSSSLVGQGTGRAFF.

A few counts support this clone. This rearrangement joins TRBV7-8 to TRBJ2-1, with TRBD1 as a possible D gene (6 bases). Trimming stripped 0 bases from V and 7 bases from J, with 13 bases between. CDR3 size: 15 residues. CDR1 is SGHVS, CDR2 FQNEAQ, per germline. The CDR3 DNA is TGTGCCAGCAGCTTAGCCCTGGCAGGGGTGAATGAGCAGTTCTTC. This translates into CASSLALAGVNEQFF.

The chain couples TRBV10-3 to TRBJ1-4, with D perhaps TRBD1 (6 bases). V was trimmed by 0 bases and J by 6 bases, leaving 14 bases between them. The CDR3 runs 16 residues. CDR1 and CDR2 (germline): ENHRY, SYGVKD. This chain's CDR3 is CAISESSGRGYEKLFF. CDR3 nucleotides: TGTGCCATCAGTGAGTCGTCTGGCAGGGGTTATGAAAAACTGTTTTTT.

The rearrangement links TRBV11-2 to TRBJ1-6; 7 bases are shared with TRBD1. CDR1 and CDR2 (germline): SGHAT, FQNNGV. This CDR3 region has 15 residues. With 5 bases clipped from V and 5 bases from J, the junction kept 6 bases outside the gene matches. DNA for the CDR3: TGTGCCAGCAGCCGGCGGGACAGCAATAATTCACCCCTCCACTTT. Translation: CASSRRDSNNSPLHF.